The source of this T cell receptor beta chain is a study of blood T cells in healthy people across ages. Study-wide findings and caveats: Aged donors had fewer naive CD4+ cells and lower diversity than long-lived donors.

Together with a sample-barcoded 5' primer, a J-beta primer mix was included in a second PCR lasting roughly 7 to 11 cycles. One entry per CDR3 protein, called by TCRdb with MiXCR from the 5' RACE reads. The data contain nearly 1 million distinct CDR3 sequences, about 53% of them singletons. The CDR3 contains 13 residues. Germline V CDR1 and CDR2: MNHNY, SVGAGI (reference sequence). Trimming cost V 5 bases and J 10 bases; bases outside gene matches: 11. In regard to this clonotype: Its antigen remains unknown.

The specimen sequenced was blood. The receptor was derived from a woman in her fifties or sixties in good health. The chain recombines TRBV6-6 with TRBJ2-7; TRBD1 aligns across 7 bases. The CDR3 DNA reads TGTGCCAGCAGTCAACTAGACAGGGTCCCCCAGTACTTC. Residues: CASSQLDRVPQYF.